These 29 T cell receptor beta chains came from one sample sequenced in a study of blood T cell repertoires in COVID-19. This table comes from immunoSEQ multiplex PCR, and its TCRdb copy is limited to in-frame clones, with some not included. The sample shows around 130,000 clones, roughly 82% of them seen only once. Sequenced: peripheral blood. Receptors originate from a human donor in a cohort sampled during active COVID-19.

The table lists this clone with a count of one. In DNA, the CDR3 is TGTGCCAGCAGCCCCACGAGGATGGTCAAGTGGACAGATACGCAGTATTTT. It encodes CASSPTRMVKWTDTQYF. The rearrangement uses TRBV14 and TRBJ2-3; no firm D call. Trimming took 4 bases from V and 3 from J, leaving 20 bases between them. The CDR3 contains 17 residues. Germline V gene lookup returns CDR1 SGHDN and CDR2 FVKESK.

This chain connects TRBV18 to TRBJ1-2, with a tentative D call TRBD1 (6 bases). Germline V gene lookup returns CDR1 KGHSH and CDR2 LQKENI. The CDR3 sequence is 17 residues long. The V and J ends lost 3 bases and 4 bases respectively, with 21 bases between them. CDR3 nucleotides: TGTGCCAGCTCACCGACTGGACAGCAAAATACCGCCTATGGCTACACCTTC. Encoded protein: CASSPTGQQNTAYGYTF.

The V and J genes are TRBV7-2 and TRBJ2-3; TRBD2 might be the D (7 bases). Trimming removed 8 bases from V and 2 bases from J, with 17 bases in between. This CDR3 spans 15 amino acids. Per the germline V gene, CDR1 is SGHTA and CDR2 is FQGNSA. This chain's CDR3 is CASAREGGYTDTQYF. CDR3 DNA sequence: TGTGCCAGCGCCAGGGAGGGGGGTTACACAGATACGCAGTATTTT. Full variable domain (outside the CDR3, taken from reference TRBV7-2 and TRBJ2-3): GAGVSQSPSNKVTEKGKDVELRCDPISGHTALYWYRQSLGQGLEFLIYFQGNSAPDKSGLPSDRFSAERTGGSVSTLTIQRTQQEDSAVYLCASAREGGYTDTQYFGPGTRLTVL.

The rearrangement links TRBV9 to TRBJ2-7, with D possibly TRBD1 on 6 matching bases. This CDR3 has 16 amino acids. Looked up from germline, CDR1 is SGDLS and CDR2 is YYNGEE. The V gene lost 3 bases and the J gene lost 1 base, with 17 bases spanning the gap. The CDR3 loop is CASSAHRQDRSYEQYF. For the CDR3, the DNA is TGTGCCAGCAGCGCACACAGACAGGACCGTTCCTACGAGCAGTACTTC.

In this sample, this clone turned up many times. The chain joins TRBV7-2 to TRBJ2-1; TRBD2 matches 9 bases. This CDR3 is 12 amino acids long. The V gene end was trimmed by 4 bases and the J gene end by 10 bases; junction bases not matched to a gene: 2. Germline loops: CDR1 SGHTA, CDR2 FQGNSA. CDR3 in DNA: TGTGCCAGCAGCTCTCTAGCGGGGGAGCAGTTCTTC. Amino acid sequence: CASSSLAGEQFF.

The CDR3: CASRGAVLNTEAFF. The CDR3, as DNA: TGTGCCAGCAGAGGGGCAGTCCTGAACACTGAAGCTTTCTTT. The chain is built from TRBV2 and TRBJ1-1, with a tentative D call TRBD1 (5 bases). Germline values: CDR1 SNHLY, CDR2 FYNNEI. The CDR3 totals 14 residues. The ends were cut back, 6 bases at V and 0 bases at J, with 11 bases in the middle. The entire variable domain, with the rest obtained from reference TRBV2 and TRBJ1-1, is as follows: EPEVTQTPSHQVTQMGQEVILRCVPISNHLYFYWYRQILGQKVEFLVSFYNNEISEKSEIFDDQFSVERPDGSNFTLKIRSTKLEDSAMYFCASRGAVLNTEAFFGQGTRLTVV.

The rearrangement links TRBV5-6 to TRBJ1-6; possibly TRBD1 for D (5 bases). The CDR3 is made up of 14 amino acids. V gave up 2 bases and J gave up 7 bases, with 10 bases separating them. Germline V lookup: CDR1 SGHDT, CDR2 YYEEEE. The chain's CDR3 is CASSFVAGNSPLHF. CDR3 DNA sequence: TGTGCCAGCAGCTTCGTTGCAGGGAATTCACCCCTCCACTTT.

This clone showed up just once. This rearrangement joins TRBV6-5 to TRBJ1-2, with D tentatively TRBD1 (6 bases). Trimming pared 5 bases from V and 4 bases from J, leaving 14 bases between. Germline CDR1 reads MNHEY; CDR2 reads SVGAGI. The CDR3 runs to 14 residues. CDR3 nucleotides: TGTGCCAGCAGTACAGGGATGTTGGGCTATGGCTACACCTTC. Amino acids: CASSTGMLGYGYTF.

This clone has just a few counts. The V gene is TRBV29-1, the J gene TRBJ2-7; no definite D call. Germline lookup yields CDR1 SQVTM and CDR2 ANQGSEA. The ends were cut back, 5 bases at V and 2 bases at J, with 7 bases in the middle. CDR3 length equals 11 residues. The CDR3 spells CSVQATYEQYF. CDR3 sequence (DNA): TGCAGCGTTCAGGCAACCTACGAGCAGTACTTC.

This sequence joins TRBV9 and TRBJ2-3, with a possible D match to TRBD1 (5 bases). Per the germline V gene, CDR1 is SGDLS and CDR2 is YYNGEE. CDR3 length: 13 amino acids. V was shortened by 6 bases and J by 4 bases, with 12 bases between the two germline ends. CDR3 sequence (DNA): TGTGCCAGCACTCAGGGTTTAGCAGATACGCAGTATTTT. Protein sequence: CASTQGLADTQYF.

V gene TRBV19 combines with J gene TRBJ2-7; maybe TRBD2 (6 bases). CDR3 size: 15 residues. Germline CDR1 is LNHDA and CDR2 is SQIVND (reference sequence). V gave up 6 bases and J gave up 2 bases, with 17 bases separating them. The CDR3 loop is CASRLEGRAAYEQYF. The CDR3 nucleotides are TGTGCCAGTAGATTGGAGGGCAGGGCGGCCTACGAGCAGTACTTC.

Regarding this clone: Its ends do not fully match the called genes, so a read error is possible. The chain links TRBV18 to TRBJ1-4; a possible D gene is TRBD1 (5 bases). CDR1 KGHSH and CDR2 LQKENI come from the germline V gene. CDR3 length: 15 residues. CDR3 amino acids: CVSSPPQGDNEKLFF. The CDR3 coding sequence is TGTGTCAGCTCACCACCACAAGGGGATAATGAAAAACTGTTTTTT.

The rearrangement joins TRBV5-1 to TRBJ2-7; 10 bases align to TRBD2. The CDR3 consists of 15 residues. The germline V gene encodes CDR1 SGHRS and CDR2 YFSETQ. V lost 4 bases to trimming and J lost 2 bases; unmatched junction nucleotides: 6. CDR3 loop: CASSQIAGGPYEQYF. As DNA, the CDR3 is TGCGCCAGCAGCCAAATAGCGGGGGGACCCTACGAGCAGTACTTC.

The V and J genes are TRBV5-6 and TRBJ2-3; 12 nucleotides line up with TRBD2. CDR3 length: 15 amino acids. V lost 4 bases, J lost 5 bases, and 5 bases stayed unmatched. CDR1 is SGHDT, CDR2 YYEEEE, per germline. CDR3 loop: CASSLWTSGVDTQYF. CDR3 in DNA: TGTGCCAGCAGCCTTTGGACTAGCGGGGTAGATACGCAGTATTTT. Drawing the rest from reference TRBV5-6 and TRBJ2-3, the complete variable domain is DAGVTQSPTHLIKTRGQQVTLRCSPKSGHDTVSWYQQALGQGPQFIFQYYEEEERQRGNFPDRFSGHQFPNYSSELNVNALLLGDSALYLCASSLWTSGVDTQYFGPGTRLTVL.

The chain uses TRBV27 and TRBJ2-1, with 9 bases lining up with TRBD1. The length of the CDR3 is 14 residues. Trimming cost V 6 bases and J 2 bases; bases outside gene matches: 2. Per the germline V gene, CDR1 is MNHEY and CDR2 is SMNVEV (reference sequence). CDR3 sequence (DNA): TGTGCCAGCAGAGGGACAGGGACCTACAATGAGCAGTTCTTC. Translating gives CASRGTGTYNEQFF.

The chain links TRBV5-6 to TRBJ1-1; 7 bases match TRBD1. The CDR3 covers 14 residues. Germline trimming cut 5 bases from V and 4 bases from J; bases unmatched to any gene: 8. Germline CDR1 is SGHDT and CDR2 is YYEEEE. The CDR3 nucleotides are TGTGCCAGCAGGAGGGGACAGCAGGGCACTGAAGCTTTCTTT. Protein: CASRRGQQGTEAFF.

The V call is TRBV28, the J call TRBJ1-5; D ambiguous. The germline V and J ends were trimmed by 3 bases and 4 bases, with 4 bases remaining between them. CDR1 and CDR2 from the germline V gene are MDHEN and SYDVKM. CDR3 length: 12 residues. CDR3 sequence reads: CASSFGNQPQHF. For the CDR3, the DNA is TGTGCCAGCAGTTTCGGGAATCAGCCCCAGCATTTT.

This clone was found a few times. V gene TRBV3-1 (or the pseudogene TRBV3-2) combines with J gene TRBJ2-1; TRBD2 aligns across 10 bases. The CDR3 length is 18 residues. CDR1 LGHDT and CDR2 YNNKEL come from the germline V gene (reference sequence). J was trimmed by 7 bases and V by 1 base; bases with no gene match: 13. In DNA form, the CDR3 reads TGTGCCAGCAGCCAAGTATCAAGCGGGGGGGCCGGGGCGAATGAGCAGTTCTTC. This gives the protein CASSQVSSGGAGANEQFF.

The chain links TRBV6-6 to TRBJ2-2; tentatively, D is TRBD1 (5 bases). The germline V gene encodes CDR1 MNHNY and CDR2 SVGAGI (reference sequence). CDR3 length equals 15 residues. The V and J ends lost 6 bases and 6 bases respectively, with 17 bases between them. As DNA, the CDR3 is TGTGCCAGCAGCACACACGCCACAGGACCCGGGGAGCTGTTTTTT. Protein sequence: CASSTHATGPGELFF.

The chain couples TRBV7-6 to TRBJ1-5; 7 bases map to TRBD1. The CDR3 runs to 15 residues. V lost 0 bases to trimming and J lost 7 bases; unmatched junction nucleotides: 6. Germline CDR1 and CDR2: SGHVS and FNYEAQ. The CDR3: CASSLADRDGQPQHF. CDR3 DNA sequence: TGTGCCAGCAGCTTAGCCGACAGGGACGGGCAGCCCCAGCATTTT.

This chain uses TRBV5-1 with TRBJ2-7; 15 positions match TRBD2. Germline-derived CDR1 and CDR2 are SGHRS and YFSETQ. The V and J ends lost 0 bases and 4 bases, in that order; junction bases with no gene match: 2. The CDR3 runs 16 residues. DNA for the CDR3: TGCGCCAGCAGCTTGGGTGGACTAGCGGGGGGGTACGAGCAGTACTTC. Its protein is CASSLGGLAGGYEQYF. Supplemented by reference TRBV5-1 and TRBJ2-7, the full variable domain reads KAGVTQTPRYLIKTRGQQVTLSCSPISGHRSVSWYQQTPGQGLQFLFEYFSETQRNKGNFPGRFSGRQFSNSRSEMNVSTLELGDSALYLCASSLGGLAGGYEQYFGPGTRLTVT.

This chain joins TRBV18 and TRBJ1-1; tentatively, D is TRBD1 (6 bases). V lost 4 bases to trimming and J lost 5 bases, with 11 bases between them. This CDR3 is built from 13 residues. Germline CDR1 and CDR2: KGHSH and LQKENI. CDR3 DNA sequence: TGTGCCAGCTCACAGGGGGGGGAAACTGAAGCTTTCTTT. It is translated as CASSQGGETEAFF.

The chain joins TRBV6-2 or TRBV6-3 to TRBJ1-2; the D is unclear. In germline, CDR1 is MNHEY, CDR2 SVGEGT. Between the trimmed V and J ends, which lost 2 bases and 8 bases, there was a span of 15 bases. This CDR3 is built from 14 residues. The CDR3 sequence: CASSYPSRVWGYTF. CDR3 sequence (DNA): TGTGCCAGCAGTTACCCCAGCCGGGTTTGGGGCTACACCTTC.

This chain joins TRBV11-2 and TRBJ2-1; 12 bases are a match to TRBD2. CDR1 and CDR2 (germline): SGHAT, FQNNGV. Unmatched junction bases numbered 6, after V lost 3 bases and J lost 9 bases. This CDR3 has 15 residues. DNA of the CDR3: TGTGCCAGCAGCTTTCTAGCGGGGGGGATGGGTGAGCAGTTCTTC. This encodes CASSFLAGGMGEQFF.

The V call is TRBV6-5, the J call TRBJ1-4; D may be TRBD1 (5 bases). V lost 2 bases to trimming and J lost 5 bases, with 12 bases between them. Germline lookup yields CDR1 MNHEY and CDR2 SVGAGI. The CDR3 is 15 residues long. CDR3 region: CASSYRLGGNEKLFF. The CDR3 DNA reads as TGTGCCAGCAGTTACCGTCTTGGGGGGAATGAAAAACTGTTTTTT.

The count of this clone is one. The CDR3 bases are TGTGCCAGCACCCGACAGGGGACATCTGGAAACACCATATATTTT. Translating gives CASTRQGTSGNTIYF. The V gene is TRBV28, the J gene TRBJ1-3; 8 bases line up with TRBD1. Germline loops: CDR1 MDHEN, CDR2 SYDVKM. The V segment lost 7 bases and the J segment 1 base; nucleotides outside the gene matches: 6. The CDR3 totals 15 residues. The full variable domain, rest sourced from reference TRBV28 and TRBJ1-3, is DVKVTQSSRYLVKRTGEKVFLECVQDMDHENMFWYRQDPGLGLRLIYFSYDVKMKEKGDIPEGYSVSREKKERFSLILESASTNQTSMYLCASTRQGTSGNTIYFGEGSWLTVV.

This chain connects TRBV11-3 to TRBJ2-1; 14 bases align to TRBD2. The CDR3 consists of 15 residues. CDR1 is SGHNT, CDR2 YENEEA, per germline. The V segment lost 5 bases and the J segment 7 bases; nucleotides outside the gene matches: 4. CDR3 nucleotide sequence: TGTGCCAGCAGCCCAGGGACTAGCGGGGGTAATGAGCAGTTCTTC. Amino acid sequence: CASSPGTSGGNEQFF. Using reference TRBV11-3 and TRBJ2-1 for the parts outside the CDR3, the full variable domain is EAGVVQSPRYKIIEKKQPVAFWCNPISGHNTLYWYLQNLGQGPELLIRYENEEAVDDSQLPKDRFSAERLKGVDSTLKIQPAELGDSAVYLCASSPGTSGGNEQFFGPGTRLTVL.

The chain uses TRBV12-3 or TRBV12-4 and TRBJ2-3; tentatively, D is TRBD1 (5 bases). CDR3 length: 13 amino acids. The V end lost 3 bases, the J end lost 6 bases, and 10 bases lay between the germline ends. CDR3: CASSLWGADTQYF. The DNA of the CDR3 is TGTGCCAGCAGTTTGTGGGGCGCGGATACGCAGTATTTT.

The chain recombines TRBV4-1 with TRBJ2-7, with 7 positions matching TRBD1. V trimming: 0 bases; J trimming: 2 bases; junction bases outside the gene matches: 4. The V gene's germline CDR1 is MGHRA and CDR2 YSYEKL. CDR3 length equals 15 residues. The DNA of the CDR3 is TGCGCCAGCAGCCAAGAGGCAGGGGGTGCCTACGAGCAGTACTTC. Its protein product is CASSQEAGGAYEQYF.